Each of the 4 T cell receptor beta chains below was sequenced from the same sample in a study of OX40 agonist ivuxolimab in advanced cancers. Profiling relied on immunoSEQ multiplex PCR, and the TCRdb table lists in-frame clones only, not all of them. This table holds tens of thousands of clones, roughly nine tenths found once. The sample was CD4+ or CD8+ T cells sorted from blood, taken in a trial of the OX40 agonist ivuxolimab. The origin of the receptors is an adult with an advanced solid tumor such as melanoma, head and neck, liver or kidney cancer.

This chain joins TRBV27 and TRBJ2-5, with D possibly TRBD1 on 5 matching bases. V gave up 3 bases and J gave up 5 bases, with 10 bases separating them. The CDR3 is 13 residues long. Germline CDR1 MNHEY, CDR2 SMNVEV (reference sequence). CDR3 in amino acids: CASSFTGFETQYF. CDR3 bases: TGTGCCAGCAGTTTTACAGGTTTCGAGACCCAGTACTTC.

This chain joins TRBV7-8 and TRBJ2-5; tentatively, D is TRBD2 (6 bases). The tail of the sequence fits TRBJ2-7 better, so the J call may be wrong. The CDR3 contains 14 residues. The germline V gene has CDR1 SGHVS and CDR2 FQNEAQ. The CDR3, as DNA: TGTGCCAGCAGCCCGCCGGGACTGAGTTACGAGCAGTACTTC. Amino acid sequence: CASSPPGLSYEQYF.

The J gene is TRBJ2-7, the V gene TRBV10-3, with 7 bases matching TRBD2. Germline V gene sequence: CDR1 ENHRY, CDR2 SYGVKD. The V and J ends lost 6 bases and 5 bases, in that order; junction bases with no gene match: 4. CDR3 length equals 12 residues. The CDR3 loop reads CAIRSGDHEQYF. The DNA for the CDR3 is TGTGCCATCAGGAGCGGGGACCACGAGCAGTACTTC.

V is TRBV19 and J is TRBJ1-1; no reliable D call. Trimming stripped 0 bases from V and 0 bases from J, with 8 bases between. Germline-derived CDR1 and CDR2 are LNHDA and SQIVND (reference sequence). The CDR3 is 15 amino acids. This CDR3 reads CASSIDAGMNTEAFF. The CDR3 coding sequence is TGTGCCAGTAGTATAGATGCAGGTATGAACACTGAAGCTTTCTTT.